This TCR beta chain was captured in a study of T-cell reconstitution after alpha-beta-depleted transplantation in children. The CDR3 has 13 amino acids. Germline CDR1 and CDR2: LNHDA and SQIVND (reference sequence). V was pared by 5 bases and J by 1 base, with 8 bases between. This clonotype was detected ten times or more. The authors prepared the TCRbeta library with unique molecular identifiers. One entry per CDR3 protein results from TCRdb running MiXCR on the PCR reads. Of about 360,000 distinct CDR3 sequences in the sample, about an eighth were seen once. The receptor's source is a human donor who donated a stem cell graft to a child with Fanconi anemia. The sample was PBMCs, taken from the stem cell graft. The chain carries TRBV19 and TRBJ2-5, with no clear D. The CDR3 sequence: CASSGRIQETQYF. CDR3 bases: TGTGCCAGTAGTGGACGGATCCAAGAGACCCAGTACTTC.